This T cell receptor (beta chain) appears in the sequencing data of a study of blood T cell repertoires in COVID-19. About the research overall: Spain, Italy and the United States supplied samples that represented acute and convalescent COVID-19. PBMCs, B-cell-depleted T cells, or T cells were the source of the cDNA or gDNA that made up the material.

Looked up from germline, CDR1 is LGHNA and CDR2 is YNFKEQ. This CDR3 spans 14 amino acids. After removal of 3 bases from V and 2 bases from J, the junction contained 1 base not matched to a gene. How the authors handled the data: Scientists estimated how many nucleated cells there were by amplifying reference gene primers. Sequencing used immunoSEQ multiplex PCR; TCRdb keeps in-frame clones, though not all of them. V and J calls and clone size are those listed in that table; D and trimming were worked out from the DNA. The sample gives around 100,000 clones, approximately 84% of which show up once; roughly 17% is in the top ten. Only one count was recorded for this clone.

This receptor was taken from a woman in her sixties with acute or convalescent COVID-19. The rearrangement joins TRBV4-2 to TRBJ2-7; 10 positions match TRBD1. The specimen sequenced was peripheral blood. The CDR3 is CASSQTGGTYEQYF. In DNA, the CDR3 is TGTGCCAGCAGCCAGACAGGGGGCACCTACGAGCAGTACTTC.